The clone carrying this T cell receptor beta chain was picked up a small number of times. The antigen is not known. V gave up 6 bases and J gave up 1 base; unmatched junction bases: 12. In germline, CDR1 is SNHLY, CDR2 FYNNEI. The CDR3 is made up of 17 amino acids. It was with 60 Vbeta and 13 Jbeta primers that the PCR ran. The method was immunoSEQ multiplex PCR; TCRdb's version includes in-frame clones alone and lacks a portion of them. The table has about 94,000 clones, approximately 75% seen once. The sample originates from a study of cytomegalovirus exposure and HLA in healthy donors. General study points: In a later analysis, HLA-C alleles had the fewest associated TCRs, DRB1 alleles the most. Reports credit the classifier with highly specific, highly sensitive diagnosis of cytomegalovirus status. A prior analysis recorded that most TCR beta V segments were productive about 87% or about 30% of the time. Confirmation in vitro established that a few CMV-associated chains were specific for CMV antigens.

The sequence derives from a woman aged 40-49 years in good health and CMV-seronegative. Sequenced material: PBMCs. The chain couples TRBV2 to TRBJ1-2; 9 bases line up with TRBD1. The CDR3 sequence: CASRDRGLVGINYGYTF. The CDR3 coding sequence is TGTGCCAGCAGGGACAGGGGCCTCGTAGGGATTAACTATGGCTACACCTTC. The full variable domain, with the rest looked up from reference TRBV2 and TRBJ1-2, is EPEVTQTPSHQVTQMGQEVILRCVPISNHLYFYWYRQILGQKVEFLVSFYNNEISEKSEIFDDQFSVERPDGSNFTLKIRSTKLEDSAMYFCASRDRGLVGINYGYTFGSGTRLTVV.